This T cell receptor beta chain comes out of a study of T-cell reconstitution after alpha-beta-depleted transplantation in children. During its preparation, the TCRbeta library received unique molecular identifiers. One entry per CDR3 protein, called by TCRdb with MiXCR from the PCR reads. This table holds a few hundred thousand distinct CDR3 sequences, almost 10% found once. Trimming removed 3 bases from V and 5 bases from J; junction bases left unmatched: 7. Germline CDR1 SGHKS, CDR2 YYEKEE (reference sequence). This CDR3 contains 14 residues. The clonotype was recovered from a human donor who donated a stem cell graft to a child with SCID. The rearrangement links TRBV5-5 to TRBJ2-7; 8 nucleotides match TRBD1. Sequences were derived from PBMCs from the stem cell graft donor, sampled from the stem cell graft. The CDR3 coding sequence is TGTGCCAGCAGCTCACCGGGACAGGAGGACGAGCAGTACTTC. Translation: CASSSPGQEDEQYF.